The clone carrying this T cell receptor beta chain was seen a few times. Its specificity is not known. The V end lost 0 bases, the J end lost 4 bases, and 7 bases lay between the germline ends. This CDR3 comprises 13 residues. Germline CDR1 SGHRS, CDR2 YFSETQ. The data originate from a study of identifying expanded T cells in peripheral blood. Findings and caveats of the study: Approximately two-week clone count variance significantly increased as total template count grew.

Only in-frame clones appear in the TCRdb table, and some are missing; sequencing was by immunoSEQ multiplex PCR. The sample lists some 97,000 clones, about 87% seen once, with roughly 6% in the top ten. The source of this sequence is a person aged 18 to 75 in good health. The chain recombines TRBV5-1 with TRBJ1-2; D is undetermined. The specimen sequenced was blood. CDR3 amino acids: CASSLDHSYGYTF. The CDR3, as DNA: TGCGCCAGCAGCTTGGACCACTCCTATGGCTACACCTTC.